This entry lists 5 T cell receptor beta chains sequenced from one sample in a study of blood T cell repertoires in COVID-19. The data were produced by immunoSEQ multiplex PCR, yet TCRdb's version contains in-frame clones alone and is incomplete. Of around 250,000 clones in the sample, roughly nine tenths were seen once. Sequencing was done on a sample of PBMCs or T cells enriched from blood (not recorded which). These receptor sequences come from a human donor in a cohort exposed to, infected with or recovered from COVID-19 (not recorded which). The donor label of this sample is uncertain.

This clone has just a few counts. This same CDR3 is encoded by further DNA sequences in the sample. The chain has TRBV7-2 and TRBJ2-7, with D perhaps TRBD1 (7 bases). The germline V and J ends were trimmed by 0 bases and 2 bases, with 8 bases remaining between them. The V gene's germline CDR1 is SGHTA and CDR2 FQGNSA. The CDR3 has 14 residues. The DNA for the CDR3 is TGTGCCAGCAGCTTAGCCAGGGGGGCCTACGAGCAGTACTTC. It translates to CASSLARGAYEQYF.

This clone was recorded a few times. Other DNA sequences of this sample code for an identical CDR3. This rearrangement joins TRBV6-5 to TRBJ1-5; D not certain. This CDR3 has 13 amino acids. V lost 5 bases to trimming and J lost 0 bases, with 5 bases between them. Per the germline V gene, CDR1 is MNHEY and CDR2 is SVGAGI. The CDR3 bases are TGTGCCAGCAGTCGAGTTAGCAATCAGCCCCAGCATTTT. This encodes CASSRVSNQPQHF.

CDR3 protein: CASKIGTGLTEAFF. CDR3 in DNA: TGTGCCAGCAAAATTGGGACAGGGCTCACTGAAGCTTTCTTT. The chain links TRBV2 to TRBJ1-1, with 9 positions matching TRBD1. V was pared by 7 bases and J by 4 bases, with 7 bases of the junction left unmatched. CDR1 is SNHLY, CDR2 FYNNEI, per germline. The CDR3 extends over 14 amino acids.

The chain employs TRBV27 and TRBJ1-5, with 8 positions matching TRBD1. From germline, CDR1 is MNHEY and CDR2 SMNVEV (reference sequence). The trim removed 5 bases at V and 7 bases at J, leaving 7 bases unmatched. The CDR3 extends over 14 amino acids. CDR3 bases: TGTGCCAGCAGTCACTGGACAGGGCGGCAGCCCCAGCATTTT. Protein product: CASSHWTGRQPQHF.

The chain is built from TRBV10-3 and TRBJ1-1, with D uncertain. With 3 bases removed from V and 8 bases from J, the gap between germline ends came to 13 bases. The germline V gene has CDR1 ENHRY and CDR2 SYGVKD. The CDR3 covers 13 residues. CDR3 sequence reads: CAISEHGLPEAFF. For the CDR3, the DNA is TGTGCCATCAGTGAACACGGACTGCCAGAAGCTTTCTTT.